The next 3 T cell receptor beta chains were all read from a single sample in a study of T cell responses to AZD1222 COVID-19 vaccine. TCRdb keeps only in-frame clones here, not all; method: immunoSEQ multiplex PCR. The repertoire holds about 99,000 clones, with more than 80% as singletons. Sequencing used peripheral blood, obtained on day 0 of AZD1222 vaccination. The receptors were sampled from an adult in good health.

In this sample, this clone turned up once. DNA of the CDR3: TGTGCCAGCAGCTTAGTCCCAGGGGGGACCTACGAGCAGTACTTC. It translates to CASSLVPGGTYEQYF. This sequence joins TRBV7-2 and TRBJ2-7, with D tentatively TRBD1 (7 bases). CDR1 and CDR2 from the germline V gene are SGHTA and FQGNSA. The CDR3 covers 15 residues. V was shortened by 1 base and J by 2 bases, with 12 bases between the two germline ends.

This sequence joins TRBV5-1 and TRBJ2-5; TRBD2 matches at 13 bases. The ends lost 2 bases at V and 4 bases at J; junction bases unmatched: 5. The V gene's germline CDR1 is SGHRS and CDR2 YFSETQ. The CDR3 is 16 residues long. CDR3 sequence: CASSFGLAGVGETQYF. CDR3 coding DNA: TGCGCCAGCAGCTTCGGACTAGCGGGAGTTGGAGAGACCCAGTACTTC.

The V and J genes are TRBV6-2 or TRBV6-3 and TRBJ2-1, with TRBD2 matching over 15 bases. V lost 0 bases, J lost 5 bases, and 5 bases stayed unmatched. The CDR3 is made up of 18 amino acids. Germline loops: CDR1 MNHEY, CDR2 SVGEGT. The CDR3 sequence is CASSYSGTSGRIDNEQFF. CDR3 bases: TGTGCCAGCAGTTACTCGGGGACTAGCGGGAGGATCGACAATGAGCAGTTCTTC.